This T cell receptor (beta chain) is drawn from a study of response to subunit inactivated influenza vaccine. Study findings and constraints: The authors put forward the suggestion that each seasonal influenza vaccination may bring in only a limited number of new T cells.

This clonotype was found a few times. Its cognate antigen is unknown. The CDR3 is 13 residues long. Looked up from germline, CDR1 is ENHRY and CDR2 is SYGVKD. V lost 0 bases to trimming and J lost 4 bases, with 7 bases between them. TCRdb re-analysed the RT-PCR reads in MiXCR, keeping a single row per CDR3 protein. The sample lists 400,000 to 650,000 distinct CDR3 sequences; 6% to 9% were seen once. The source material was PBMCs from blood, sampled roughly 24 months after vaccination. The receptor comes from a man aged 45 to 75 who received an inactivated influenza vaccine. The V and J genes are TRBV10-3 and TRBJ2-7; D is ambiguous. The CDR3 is CAISESIFYEQYF. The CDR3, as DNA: TGTGCCATCAGTGAGTCGATTTTTTACGAGCAGTACTTC.